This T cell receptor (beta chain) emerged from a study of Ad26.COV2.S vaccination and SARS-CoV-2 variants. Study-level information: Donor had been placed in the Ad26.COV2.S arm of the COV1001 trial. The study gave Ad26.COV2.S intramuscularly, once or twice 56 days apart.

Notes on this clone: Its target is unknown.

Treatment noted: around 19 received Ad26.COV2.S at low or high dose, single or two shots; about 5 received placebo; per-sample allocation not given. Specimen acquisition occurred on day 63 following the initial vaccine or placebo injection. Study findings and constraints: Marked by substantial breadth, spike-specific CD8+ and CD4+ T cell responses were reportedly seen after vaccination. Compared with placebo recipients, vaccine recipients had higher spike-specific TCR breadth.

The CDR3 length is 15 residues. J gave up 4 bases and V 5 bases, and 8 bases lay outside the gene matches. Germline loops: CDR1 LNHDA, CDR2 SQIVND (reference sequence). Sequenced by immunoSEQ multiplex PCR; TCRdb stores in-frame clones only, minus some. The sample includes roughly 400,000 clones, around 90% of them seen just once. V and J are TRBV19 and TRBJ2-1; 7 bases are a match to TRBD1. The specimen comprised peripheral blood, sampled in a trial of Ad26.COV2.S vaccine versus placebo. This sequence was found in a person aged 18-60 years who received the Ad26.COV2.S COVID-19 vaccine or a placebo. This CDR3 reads CASSAGTAKYNEQFF. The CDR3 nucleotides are TGTGCCAGTAGTGCCGGGACAGCTAAATACAATGAGCAGTTCTTC.